This TCR beta chain was profiled in a study of blood T cell repertoires in COVID-19. The J segment lost 2 bases and the V segment lost 5 bases, leaving 7 bases of the junction unmatched. The CDR3 is 16 amino acids. Germline V gene data show CDR1 as MDHEN and CDR2 as SYDVKM. Profiled with immunoSEQ multiplex PCR; TCRdb holds only in-frame clones, not every one. Among some 400,000 clones listed, 90% were seen once. The V call is TRBV28, the J call TRBJ2-7; 12 bases align to TRBD2. Specimen: peripheral blood. The clonotype originates from a man aged 18 to 29 with active or convalescent COVID-19. Written as DNA, the CDR3 is TGTGCCAGCAGTCAACTAGCGGGGGGCGAACCCTACGAGCAGTACTTC. Its protein is CASSQLAGGEPYEQYF.